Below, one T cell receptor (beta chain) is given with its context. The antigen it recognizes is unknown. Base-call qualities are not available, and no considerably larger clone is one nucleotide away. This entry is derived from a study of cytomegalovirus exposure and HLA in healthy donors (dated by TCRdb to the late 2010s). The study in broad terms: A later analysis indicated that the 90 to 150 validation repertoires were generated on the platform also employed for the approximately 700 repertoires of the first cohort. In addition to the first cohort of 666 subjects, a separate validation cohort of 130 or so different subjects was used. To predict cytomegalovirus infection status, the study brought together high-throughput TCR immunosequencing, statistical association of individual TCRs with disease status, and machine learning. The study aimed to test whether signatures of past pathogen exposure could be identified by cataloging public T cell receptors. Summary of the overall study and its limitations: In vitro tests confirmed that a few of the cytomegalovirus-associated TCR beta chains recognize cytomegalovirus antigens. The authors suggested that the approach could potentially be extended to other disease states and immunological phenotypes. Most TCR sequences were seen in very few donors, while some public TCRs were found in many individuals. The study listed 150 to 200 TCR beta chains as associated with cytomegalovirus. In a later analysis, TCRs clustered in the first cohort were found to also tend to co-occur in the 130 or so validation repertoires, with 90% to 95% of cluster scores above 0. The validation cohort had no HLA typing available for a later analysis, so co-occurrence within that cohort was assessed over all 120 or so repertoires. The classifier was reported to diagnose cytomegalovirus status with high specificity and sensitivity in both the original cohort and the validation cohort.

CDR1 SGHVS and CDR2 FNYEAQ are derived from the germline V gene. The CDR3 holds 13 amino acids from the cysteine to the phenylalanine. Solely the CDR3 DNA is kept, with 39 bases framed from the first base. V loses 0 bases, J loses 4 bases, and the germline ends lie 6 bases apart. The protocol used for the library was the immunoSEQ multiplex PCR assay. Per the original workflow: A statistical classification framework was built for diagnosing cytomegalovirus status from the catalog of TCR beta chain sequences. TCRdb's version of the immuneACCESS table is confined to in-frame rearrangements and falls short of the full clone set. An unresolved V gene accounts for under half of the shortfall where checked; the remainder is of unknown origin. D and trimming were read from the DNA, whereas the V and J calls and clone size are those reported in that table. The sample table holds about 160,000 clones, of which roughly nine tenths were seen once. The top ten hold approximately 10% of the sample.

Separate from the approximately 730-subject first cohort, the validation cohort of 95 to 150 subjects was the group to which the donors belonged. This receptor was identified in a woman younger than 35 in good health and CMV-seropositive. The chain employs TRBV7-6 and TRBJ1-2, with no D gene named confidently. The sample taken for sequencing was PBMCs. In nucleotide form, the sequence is TGTGCCAGCAGCTTAGCGGGCAGCTATGGCTACACCTTC. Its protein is CASSLAGSYGYTF. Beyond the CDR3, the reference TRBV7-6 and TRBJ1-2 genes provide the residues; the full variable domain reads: GAGVSQSPRYKVTKRGQDVALRCDPISGHVSLYWYRQALGQGPEFLTYFNYEAQQDKSGLPNDRFSAERPEGSISTLTIQRTEQRDSAMYRCASSLAGSYGYTFGSGTRLTVV.